This is a list of T cell receptor beta chains from one sample in a study of OX40 agonist ivuxolimab in advanced cancers. Sequenced by immunoSEQ multiplex PCR; TCRdb stores in-frame clones only, minus some. The profile covers about 28,000 clones, with 70% to 90% appearing a single time and around 28% taken by the ten largest. Sequences were derived from CD4+ or CD8+ T cells sorted from blood, sampled in a trial of the OX40 agonist ivuxolimab. These TCRs come from an adult with an advanced solid tumor such as melanoma, head and neck, liver or kidney cancer. Each CDR3 is given with its conserved first and last residue. D genes are given only for firm matches. The size of a clone is reported for some rows only, either as once, few or many, or as a class for expanded clones.

D: NA; J: TRBJ2-7; V: TRBV11-2; size: NA; CDR3: CASSLGSGVVFYEQYF; DNA: TGTGCCAGCAGCTTAGGTTCCGGGGTGGTCTTTTACGAGCAGTACTTC
D: TRBD1; J: TRBJ2-1; V: TRBV28; size: NA; CDR3: CASSLLQGSGDNEQFF; DNA: TGTGCCAGCAGTTTATTACAGGGGTCGGGTGACAATGAGCAGTTCTTC
D: NA; J: TRBJ1-5; V: TRBV7-2; size: NA; CDR3: CASSPDGNQPQHF; DNA: TGTGCCAGCAGCCCAGACGGGAATCAGCCCCAGCATTTT
D: NA; J: TRBJ2-7; V: TRBV6-6; size: NA; CDR3: CASSYGGSYEQYF; DNA: TGTGCCAGCAGTTACGGGGGATCCTACGAGCAGTACTTC
D: NA; J: TRBJ2-1; V: TRBV10-3; size: NA; CDR3: CAISGDLTDEQFF; DNA: TGTGCCATCAGTGGGGACCTCACTGATGAGCAGTTCTTC
D: NA; J: TRBJ2-7; V: TRBV15; size: NA; CDR3: CATRPPGGSEQYF; DNA: TGTGCCACCAGACCCCCTGGGGGGAGCGAGCAGTACTTC
D: NA; J: TRBJ2-3; V: TRBV28; size: NA; CDR3: CASSRTPGLSPAGTDTQYF; DNA: TGTGCCAGCAGTCGCACGCCGGGACTCTCCCCAGCGGGCACAGATACGCAGTATTTT
D: NA; J: TRBJ1-3; V: TRBV4-1; size: few; CDR3: CASSQGPGTGNTIYF; DNA: TGCGCCAGCAGCCAAGGGCCAGGGACAGGAAACACCATATATTTT
D: TRBD1; J: TRBJ2-1; V: TRBV10-3; size: NA; CDR3: CAISDKGQGFYNEQFF; DNA: TGTGCCATCAGTGATAAGGGACAGGGGTTTTACAATGAGCAGTTCTTC
D: NA; J: TRBJ1-6; V: TRBV5-6; size: NA; CDR3: CASSLVGTHYNSPLHF; DNA: TGTGCCAGCAGCTTGGTTGGGACCCACTATAATTCACCCCTCCACTTT
D: NA; J: TRBJ1-1; V: TRBV19; size: NA; CDR3: CASSNRAEAFF; DNA: TGTGCCAGTTCAAACAGGGCTGAAGCTTTCTTT
D: NA; J: TRBJ1-6; V: TRBV2; size: NA; CDR3: CASSEASGGASPLHF; DNA: TGTGCCAGCAGTGAAGCTTCGGGGGGCGCATCACCCCTCCACTTT
D: NA; J: TRBJ2-7; V: TRBV4-1; size: NA; CDR3: CASSPGHGLYEQYF; DNA: TGCGCCAGCAGCCCAGGCCATGGCCTCTACGAGCAGTACTTC
D: TRBD1; J: TRBJ1-2; V: TRBV5-1; size: many; CDR3: CASSLGTGLNYGYTF; DNA: TGCGCCAGCAGCTTGGGGACAGGGCTTAACTATGGCTACACCTTC
D: NA; J: TRBJ1-5; V: TRBV6-6; size: NA; CDR3: CASSLRQPRLNQPQHF; DNA: TGTGCCAGCAGTTTGAGACAGCCACGACTCAATCAGCCCCAGCATTTT
D: TRBD1; J: TRBJ2-6; V: TRBV27; size: NA; CDR3: CASRLRDRDNSGANVLTF; DNA: TGTGCCAGCAGACTCCGGGACAGAGACAACTCTGGGGCCAACGTCCTGACTTTC
D: TRBD1; J: TRBJ2-1; V: TRBV10-1; size: NA; CDR3: CASSKTGYNNEQFF; DNA: TGCGCCAGCAGCAAGACAGGGTACAACAATGAGCAGTTCTTC
D: NA; J: TRBJ2-5; V: TRBV13; size: NA; CDR3: CASSLEETQYF; DNA: TGTGCCAGCAGCCTAGAGGAGACCCAGTACTTC
D: NA; J: TRBJ2-7; V: TRBV5-4; size: NA; CDR3: CASSGGLVYEQYF; DNA: TGTGCCAGCAGCGGGGGACTGGTTTACGAGCAGTACTTC
D: NA; J: TRBJ2-5; V: TRBV19; size: NA; CDR3: CASSMVTGWEETQYF; DNA: TGTGCCAGTAGTATGGTGACAGGATGGGAAGAGACCCAGTACTTC
D: NA; J: TRBJ2-5; V: TRBV11-2; size: NA; CDR3: CASSFGYSQETQYF; DNA: TGTGCCAGCAGCTTTGGCTACTCGCAAGAGACCCAGTACTTC
D: NA; J: TRBJ2-5; V: TRBV28; size: NA; CDR3: CASSSGVVETQYF; DNA: TGTGCCAGCAGTTCAGGGGTGGTAGAGACCCAGTACTTC
D: TRBD1; J: TRBJ1-3; V: TRBV2; size: NA; CDR3: CASDRDRGSRSSNTIYF; DNA: TGTGCCAGCGACCGGGACAGGGGATCACGCAGTTCCAACACCATATATTTT
D: TRBD1; J: TRBJ2-7; V: TRBV7-2; size: NA; CDR3: CASTQGGESYEQYF; DNA: TGTGCCAGTACACAGGGGGGCGAGTCCTACGAGCAGTACTTC